The 21 T cell receptor beta chains given below trace back to one sample, sequenced in a study of cytomegalovirus exposure and HLA in healthy donors. Vbeta (60) and Jbeta (13) primers were used in the PCR. Profiled with immunoSEQ multiplex PCR; TCRdb holds only in-frame clones, not every one. The sample carries over 70,000 clones, 78% recorded once. Sequences were obtained from PBMCs. These receptors were collected from a male donor in good health and CMV-seropositive.

This sequence joins TRBV5-1 and TRBJ1-2; D is unresolved. This CDR3 is 14 amino acids long. CDR1 and CDR2 from the germline V gene are SGHRS and YFSETQ. Trimming removed 0 bases from V and 12 bases from J, with 18 bases in between. In nucleotides, the CDR3 is TGCGCCAGCAGCTTGGGACCCTTGGGAGGAAGGGACACCTTC. This sequence encodes CASSLGPLGGRDTF. Together with reference TRBV5-1 and TRBJ1-2, the CDR3 gives the full variable domain: KAGVTQTPRYLIKTRGQQVTLSCSPISGHRSVSWYQQTPGQGLQFLFEYFSETQRNKGNFPGRFSGRQFSNSRSEMNVSTLELGDSALYLCASSLGPLGGRDTFGSGTRLTVV.

The rearrangement uses TRBV5-1 and TRBJ2-6; TRBD1 is a possible D gene (6 bases). The CDR3 runs to 16 residues. Trimming cost V 1 base and J 2 bases, with 10 bases left between them. CDR1 is SGHRS, CDR2 YFSETQ, per germline. CDR3 DNA sequence: TGCGCCAGCAGCTTGTTTGGGGGCGCTGGGGCCAACGTCCTGACTTTC. Translated: CASSLFGGAGANVLTF.

The chain employs TRBV2 and TRBJ1-5; the match to TRBD1 covers 7 bases. Per germline, CDR1 SNHLY and CDR2 FYNNEI. Germline trimming cut 5 bases from V and 6 bases from J; bases unmatched to any gene: 10. This CDR3 has 15 amino acids. The CDR3 spells CASSPYRGGFQPQHF. The CDR3 DNA follows: TGTGCCAGCAGTCCCTACAGGGGTGGGTTTCAGCCCCAGCATTTT.

V and J are TRBV6-6 and TRBJ2-5; 10 bases are shared with TRBD2. Losses at the gene ends were 4 bases for V and 3 bases for J; bases not matched to a gene: 2. Germline V gene data show CDR1 as MNHNY and CDR2 as SVGAGI (reference sequence). CDR3 length equals 14 residues. The CDR3 nucleotides are TGTGCCAGCAGTTTACTAGCGGGAAAAGAGACCCAGTACTTC. Translating gives CASSLLAGKETQYF.

This clone appeared a single time. J is TRBJ2-2 and V is TRBV18; 7 positions match TRBD2. This CDR3 region has 14 residues. Trimming cost V 8 bases and J 4 bases; bases outside gene matches: 7. Germline V gene sequence: CDR1 KGHSH, CDR2 LQKENI. For the CDR3, the DNA is TGTGCCAGCACCCGAGCTAGCGGCACCGGGGAGCTGTTTTTT. Its translation: CASTRASGTGELFF.

V gene TRBV4-1 combines with J gene TRBJ2-7; a possible D gene is TRBD2 (5 bases). The CDR3 extends over 13 amino acids. V gave up 1 base and J gave up 6 bases, with 10 bases separating them. Per germline, CDR1 MGHRA and CDR2 YSYEKL. The CDR3 nucleotides read TGCGCCAGCAGCCAAGTGGGAGCATTCGAGCAGTACTTC. Residues: CASSQVGAFEQYF.

Comment on this clone: This sample includes further DNA sequences coding for the same CDR3. The chain combines TRBV6-5 with TRBJ2-5; 9 bases are a match to TRBD1. CDR1 MNHEY and CDR2 SVGAGI come from the germline V gene. The CDR3 is made up of 13 amino acids. The trim removed 5 bases at V and 4 bases at J, leaving 2 bases unmatched. CDR3 sequence (DNA): TGTGCCAGCAGTACGGGACAGGGAGAGACCCAGTACTTC. Translated, it gives CASSTGQGETQYF.

This clone was observed a few times. The chain uses TRBV6-5 and TRBJ2-7; D remains unclear. The length of the CDR3 is 13 residues. Trimming took 6 bases from V and 3 from J, leaving 12 bases between them. The germline V gene has CDR1 MNHEY and CDR2 SVGAGI. Here the CDR3 DNA reads TGTGCCAGCAGAGATCATGCGGACTACGAGCAGTACTTC. Protein: CASRDHADYEQYF.

The chain has TRBV11-3 and TRBJ1-1; no firm D call. Germline values: CDR1 SGHNT, CDR2 YENEEA. The V gene lost 2 bases and the J gene lost 4 bases, with 14 bases spanning the gap. The CDR3 covers 15 residues. The CDR3 region is CASSLRGSVGTEAFF. CDR3 DNA sequence: TGTGCCAGCAGCTTAAGAGGGTCGGTCGGCACTGAAGCTTTCTTT.

The chain has TRBV2 and TRBJ2-1; 8 bases are a match to TRBD2. The V gene's germline CDR1 is SNHLY and CDR2 FYNNEI. The V segment lost 6 bases and the J segment 3 bases; nucleotides outside the gene matches: 10. This CDR3 comprises 16 residues. CDR3 nucleotides: TGTGCCAGCAGCCCCAAGCGGGAGAGTTTCTACAATGAGCAGTTCTTC. Translated: CASSPKRESFYNEQFF.

This chain connects TRBV30 to TRBJ2-1; 10 bases match TRBD2. Germline values: CDR1 GTSNPN, CDR2 SVGIG (reference sequence). The CDR3 contains 16 residues. With 0 bases clipped from V and 7 bases from J, the junction kept 9 bases outside the gene matches. The CDR3 sequence is CAWSVGLAGARNEQFF. The CDR3 bases are TGTGCCTGGAGTGTAGGCCTAGCGGGAGCTAGGAATGAGCAGTTCTTC.

The rearrangement joins TRBV10-2 to TRBJ2-7, with D possibly being TRBD2 (5 bases). Trimming cost V 3 bases and J 3 bases, with 15 bases left between them. The CDR3 has 15 residues. Germline V gene data show CDR1 as WSHSY and CDR2 as SAAADI. This CDR3 is CASSDRTRSGYEQYF. The CDR3 region has the DNA TGCGCCAGCAGTGACCGGACTCGGTCGGGCTACGAGCAGTACTTC.

The chain combines TRBV7-6 with TRBJ2-4; 11 bases are shared with TRBD2. Trimming removed 5 bases from V and 7 bases from J; junction bases left unmatched: 7. Germline-derived CDR1 and CDR2 are SGHVS and FNYEAQ. This CDR3 is built from 15 residues. The CDR3 coding sequence is TGTGCCAGCAGCGGAATAGCGGGAGGGCAGAACATTCAGTACTTC. Translation: CASSGIAGGQNIQYF.

V gene TRBV28 combines with J gene TRBJ1-3, with no clear D. Germline assignment: CDR1 MDHEN and CDR2 SYDVKM. With 2 bases removed from V and 2 bases from J, the gap between germline ends came to 13 bases. The CDR3 runs to 16 residues. DNA for the CDR3: TGTGCCAGCAGTTTAGGCGGCAGCCTCACTGGAAACACCATATATTTT. As protein: CASSLGGSLTGNTIYF.

The genes are TRBV9 and TRBJ1-2; D not resolved. This CDR3 contains 9 residues. Germline lookup yields CDR1 SGDLS and CDR2 YYNGEE. V was trimmed by 6 bases and J by 8 bases, leaving 5 bases between them. The CDR3 region has the DNA TGTGCCAGCAAGCCCGGCTACACCTTC. Encoded protein: CASKPGYTF.

This clone was seen only a few times. V usage is TRBV4-3 and J usage is TRBJ2-7, with D tentatively TRBD1 (6 bases). Germline CDR1 reads LGHNA; CDR2 reads YSLEER. V gave up 0 bases and J gave up 7 bases, with 13 bases separating them. This CDR3 is 14 amino acids long. The CDR3 coding sequence is TGCGCCAGCAGCCAAGATTCGGCAGGGGTTGAGCAGTACTTC. Translated: CASSQDSAGVEQYF.

The chain uses TRBV28 and TRBJ1-2, with D possibly TRBD1 on 5 matching bases. The V end lost 6 bases, the J end lost 6 bases, and 17 bases lay between the germline ends. The germline V gene has CDR1 MDHEN and CDR2 SYDVKM. This CDR3 contains 14 residues. CDR3 sequence: CASRLWGDEDGYTF. CDR3 sequence (DNA): TGTGCCAGCAGGCTGTGGGGGGATGAGGATGGCTACACCTTC.

CDR3 region: CASSPGQGRQPQHF. The CDR3, as DNA: TGTGCCAGCAGTCCGGGACAGGGCCGTCAGCCCCAGCATTTT. The J gene is TRBJ1-5, the V gene TRBV6-1, with 9 nucleotides matching TRBD1. The CDR3 covers 14 residues. V gave up 5 bases and J gave up 6 bases; unmatched junction bases: 5. Germline CDR1 reads MNHNS; CDR2 reads SASEGT.

This chain joins TRBV28 and TRBJ2-1; 9 nucleotides line up with TRBD1. Per germline, CDR1 MDHEN and CDR2 SYDVKM. The CDR3 is made up of 16 amino acids. V shed 1 base and J 4 bases; nucleotides not matched to a gene: 5. The CDR3 loop is CASSLLGQGGYNEQFF. As DNA, the CDR3 is TGTGCCAGCAGTTTATTGGGACAGGGTGGATACAATGAGCAGTTCTTC.

This chain connects TRBV6-5 to TRBJ2-5; D perhaps matches TRBD2 (6 bases). The J call may be wrong; the DNA end is better matched by TRBJ2-7. The CDR3 consists of 14 residues. CDR1 is MNHEY, CDR2 SVGAGI, per germline. CDR3 DNA: TGTGCCAGCAAGCGTAGCGGCAGCTCCTACGAGCAGTACTTC. The encoded protein is CASKRSGSSYEQYF.

This clone has a handful of counts. The gene calls are TRBV18 and TRBJ1-2; D might be TRBD1 (5 bases). The CDR3 runs 13 residues. Germline V CDR1 and CDR2: KGHSH, LQKENI. V gave up 3 bases and J gave up 2 bases, with 7 bases separating them. DNA of the CDR3: TGTGCCAGCTCACCCGACAGCAACTATGGCTACACCTTC. Translating it yields CASSPDSNYGYTF.